These T cell receptor beta chains were read from a single sample in a study of T cell responses to AZD1222 COVID-19 vaccine. Method: immunoSEQ multiplex PCR; TCRdb's copy keeps in-frame clones and lacks some. The sample has some 150,000 clones, 92% seen once. Sequences were derived from peripheral blood, sampled on day 0 of MenACWY control vaccination. The receptors shown here come from an adult in good health. CDR3s include the opening cysteine and the closing phenylalanine or tryptophan. A row's size may be missing; if present it is once, few, many or a size class.

j_gene	v_gene	abundance	CDR3aa
TRBJ2-5	TRBV7-3	-	CASSLGRSETQYF
TRBJ1-2	TRBV7-9	-	CASSPQNYGYTF
TRBJ2-7	TRBV12-2	once	CASRLVCAGTTYEQYF
TRBJ2-1	TRBV7-9	-	CASSRVTGGGEQFF
TRBJ2-1	TRBV5-1	-	CASSMRLAFSYNEQFF
TRBJ1-2	TRBV7-9	-	CASSSTGGRLYGYTF
TRBJ1-2	TRBV10-3	-	CAISTQGGGYTF
TRBJ1-2	TRBV7-2	-	CASSLEAGDRYGYTF
TRBJ2-1	TRBV6-2/TRBV6-3	-	CASSYVGLAGVEQFF
TRBJ1-2	TRBV18	once	CASSPLEGGYTF
TRBJ1-5	TRBV6-6	-	CASSPTGRVPQSDSNQPQHF
TRBJ1-1	TRBV19	-	CATRDRGRTEAFF
TRBJ1-2	TRBV15	-	CATSRDSRTAYGYTF
TRBJ1-2	TRBV19	few	CASKTLGLFNYGYTF
TRBJ1-1	TRBV28	-	CASRRDRVGTEAFF
TRBJ1-2	TRBV6-2/TRBV6-3	-	CASSRDTAGYGYTF
TRBJ1-2	TRBV28	-	CASSLGQVGGYTF
TRBJ1-2	TRBV29-1	-	CSFDRDIPYGYTF
TRBJ2-7	TRBV5-6	-	CASSYGTRFEQYF
TRBJ2-7	TRBV9	-	CASSVGGLSSDEQYF
TRBJ2-3	TRBV7-3	-	CASSFDEDTQYF
TRBJ1-1	TRBV7-9	-	CASSSQTGLTEAFF
TRBJ1-1	TRBV29-1	-	CSVWQGARTEAFF
TRBJ1-1	TRBV30	-	CAWKASLNTEAFF
TRBJ2-1	TRBV5-4	-	CASSYGGRDNEQFF